Below, 14 T cell receptor beta chains from the same sample are listed, as sequenced in a study of blood T cell repertoires in COVID-19. Assay used: immunoSEQ multiplex PCR; TCRdb lists only in-frame clones, some missing. The sample shows 280,000 or so clones, roughly nine tenths of them seen only once. The source material was PBMCs or T cells enriched from blood (not recorded which). Source of these receptors: a woman in her 50s who had been exposed to COVID-19.

The CDR3 is CASSFWQGSNYGYTF. In DNA form, the CDR3 reads TGTGCCAGCAGCTTTTGGCAGGGGTCTAACTATGGCTACACCTTC. The chain links TRBV7-8 to TRBJ1-2, with TRBD1 as a possible D gene (6 bases). Germline assignment: CDR1 SGHVS and CDR2 FQNEAQ. CDR3 size: 15 residues. Deletions cut 3 bases from V and 0 bases from J, with 11 bases between.

The CDR3 protein is CASRSAGDSPLHF. As DNA, the CDR3 is TGTGCCAGCAGGAGCGCAGGGGATTCACCCCTCCACTTT. The rearrangement links TRBV28 to TRBJ1-6, with a weak D call TRBD1 (6 bases). The CDR3 has 13 residues. V lost 6 bases to trimming and J lost 8 bases, with 11 bases between them. Germline assignment: CDR1 MDHEN and CDR2 SYDVKM.

This chain connects TRBV3-1 (or the pseudogene TRBV3-2) to TRBJ2-7; a possible D gene is TRBD1 (6 bases). The germline V and J ends were trimmed by 5 bases and 1 base, with 12 bases remaining between them. Germline V gene lookup returns CDR1 LGHDT and CDR2 YNNKEL (reference sequence). This CDR3 has 14 residues. The CDR3 spells CASSRRDKSYEQYF. The CDR3 DNA follows: TGTGCCAGCAGCAGACGGGACAAGTCCTACGAGCAGTACTTC.

The J gene is TRBJ1-2, the V gene TRBV7-9; D gene uncertain. CDR1 is SEHNR, CDR2 FQNEAQ, per germline (reference sequence). The CDR3 spans 13 residues. V lost 1 base to trimming and J lost 2 bases, with 5 bases between them. In DNA, the CDR3 is TGTGCCAGCAGCTTAGAACAAAACTATGGCTACACCTTC. Translating gives CASSLEQNYGYTF.

Notes on this clone: Other nucleotide sequences from this sample produce the same CDR3. This rearrangement joins TRBV6-5 to TRBJ1-5; 8 bases map to TRBD1. This CDR3 spans 15 amino acids. V was clipped by 0 bases and J by 4 bases; unmatched bases: 2. CDR1 and CDR2 from the germline V gene are MNHEY and SVGAGI. The CDR3 DNA reads TGTGCCAGCAGTTACTCTGGACAGGGAAATCAGCCCCAGCATTTT. This encodes CASSYSGQGNQPQHF.

The rearrangement links TRBV12-3 or TRBV12-4 to TRBJ1-1; 10 positions match TRBD1. The CDR3 sequence is 12 residues long. With V trimmed by 11 bases and J by 10 bases, 10 bases remained unmatched. CDR3 protein: CAGTGVQGRAFF. The CDR3 DNA reads TGTGCCGGGACAGGGGTACAGGGACGAGCTTTCTTT.

The table lists this clone with a few counts. The chain combines TRBV5-6 with TRBJ2-5; 11 bases line up with TRBD1. Trimming cost V 3 bases and J 5 bases; bases outside gene matches: 9. This CDR3 comprises 16 residues. Germline V gives CDR1 SGHDT, CDR2 YYEEEE. The CDR3 sequence: CASSSLDRGLKETQYF. Here the CDR3 DNA reads TGTGCCAGCAGCTCATTGGACAGGGGGCTTAAGGAGACCCAGTACTTC.

The V gene is TRBV5-4, the J gene TRBJ1-5; tentative D call: TRBD1 (5 bases). The CDR3 spans 18 residues. V lost 0 bases and J 6 bases, leaving 22 bases between the germline ends. CDR1 and CDR2 from the germline V gene are SGHNT and YYREEE (reference sequence). The DNA of the CDR3 is TGTGCCAGCAGCTTGGAAGGCGTTTCAGCCGGGGGGGGTCAGCCCCAGCATTTT. Its protein product is CASSLEGVSAGGGQPQHF.

The CDR3 loop reads CAIRGPGQGATEAFF. The CDR3 DNA is TGTGCCATCAGGGGACCGGGACAGGGGGCAACTGAAGCTTTCTTT. The rearrangement uses TRBV10-3 and TRBJ1-1; 12 bases line up with TRBD1. V was pared by 6 bases and J by 5 bases, with 7 bases of the junction left unmatched. The CDR3 is 15 residues long. CDR1 and CDR2 (germline): ENHRY, SYGVKD.

This clone was recorded once. The rearrangement links TRBV7-9 to TRBJ2-5; 10 bases agree with TRBD1. V lost 0 bases to trimming and J lost 5 bases; unmatched junction nucleotides: 3. There are 15 residues in the CDR3. The germline CDR1 and CDR2 sequences are SEHNR and FQNEAQ (reference sequence). CDR3 sequence (DNA): TGTGCCAGCAGCTTAGCCGGGACAGGGGTTGAGACCCAGTACTTC. Protein product: CASSLAGTGVETQYF.

The V gene is TRBV18, the J gene TRBJ2-3, with 10 positions matching TRBD2. CDR1 and CDR2 from the germline V gene are KGHSH and LQKENI. This CDR3 is built from 16 residues. V shed 1 base, J shed 1 base, and the junction held 2 bases outside the gene matches. This CDR3 reads CASSPLLAGGTDTQYF. In nucleotides, the CDR3 is TGTGCCAGCTCACCACTCCTAGCGGGGGGCACAGATACGCAGTATTTT.

Details on this clone: An end of the junction differs from the germline gene, which may be a read error. This chain links TRBV7-7 with TRBJ2-2; no firm D call. Per germline, CDR1 SSHAT and CDR2 FNYEAQ (reference sequence). The CDR3 consists of 12 residues. DNA for the CDR3: TGTGCTAGCAGCCCGTACACCGGGGAGCTGTTTTTT. Amino acid sequence: CASSPYTGELFF.

The chain recombines TRBV12-3 or TRBV12-4 with TRBJ2-7, with D perhaps matching TRBD1 (5 bases). The CDR3 is 13 residues long. The V gene lost 1 base and the J gene lost 5 bases, with 9 bases spanning the gap. The CDR3 DNA sequence: TGTGCCAGCAGTTTAGTTAGGGGTAACGAGCAGTACTTC. It codes for CASSLVRGNEQYF.

The chain couples TRBV7-2 to TRBJ2-1, with 8 bases that match TRBD2. The germline gives CDR1 SGHTA, CDR2 FQGNSA. J lost 5 bases, V lost 5 bases, and 5 bases had no gene match. This CDR3 region has 14 residues. This chain's CDR3 is CASSQAGDHNEQFF. Here the CDR3 DNA reads TGTGCCAGCAGCCAAGCGGGGGACCACAATGAGCAGTTCTTC.